The 23 T cell receptor beta chains presented below share a single source sample, sequenced in a study of blood T cells in healthy people across ages. With a J-beta primer mix and a sample-barcoded 5' primer, a second PCR ran about 7 to 12 cycles. TCRdb reprocessed the 5' RACE reads with MiXCR, giving one entry per CDR3 protein. The data contain under 750,000 distinct CDR3 sequences, around 48% of them singletons. Sequenced: blood. The receptors come from a man older than 75 in good health.

In regard to this clonotype: A much larger clone is a single base away; this may be a read error. The V and J genes are TRBV6-5 and TRBJ2-5; D unclear. The CDR3 totals 16 residues. Germline V CDR1 and CDR2: MNHEY, SVGAGI. This CDR3 is CTSSSQKGSEQETQYF. The CDR3 coding sequence is TGTACCAGCAGTTCCCAGAAAGGCAGCGAGCAAGAGACCCAGTACTTC.

This clonotype was counted a few times. The chain has TRBV20-1 and TRBJ2-2, with unresolved D. Germline V lookup: CDR1 DFQATT, CDR2 SNEGSKA (reference sequence). V lost 0 bases and J lost 3, with 8 bases in between. CDR3 length equals 14 residues. The CDR3 DNA reads as TGCAGTGCTAGAGATTTACTACACACCGGGGAGCTGTTTTTT. It codes for CSARDLLHTGELFF.

The CDR3 nucleotides read TGTGCCAGCAGCTTAGCCGCCACGTCGACTGGCTACACCTTC. Encoded protein: CASSLAATSTGYTF. The chain has TRBV7-9 and TRBJ1-2, with D unresolved. Trimming cost V 0 bases and J 7 bases, with 12 bases left between them. This CDR3 is built from 14 residues. Germline V gene sequence: CDR1 SEHNR, CDR2 FQNEAQ (reference sequence).

This clonotype was counted a few times. The chain joins TRBV6-1 to TRBJ2-7, with 9 positions matching TRBD2. Trimming took 1 base from V and 4 from J; bases not matched to a gene: 5. Germline V CDR1 and CDR2: MNHNS, SASEGT. The CDR3 length is 15 residues. CDR3 protein: CASSEGSSGAYEQYF. The CDR3 bases are TGTGCCAGCAGTGAAGGATCTAGCGGGGCGTACGAGCAGTACTTC.

With regard to this clonotype: Given a much more abundant clone one base away, this may be a read error. The rearrangement uses TRBV7-9 and TRBJ1-2; 7 bases align to TRBD1. The germline V gene encodes CDR1 SEHNR and CDR2 FQNEAQ (reference sequence). V gave up 5 bases and J gave up 4 bases; unmatched junction bases: 4. The CDR3 is 13 amino acids. CDR3 in amino acids: CASSPTGIYGYTF. Written as DNA, the CDR3 is TGTGCCAGCAGCCCGACAGGGATCTATGGCTACACCTTC.

V usage is TRBV5-1 and J usage is TRBJ2-3, with 9 bases identical to TRBD1. V lost 4 bases to trimming and J lost 3 bases; unmatched junction nucleotides: 3. Per the germline V gene, CDR1 is SGHRS and CDR2 is YFSETQ. This CDR3 region has 14 residues. The CDR3, as DNA: TGCGCCAGCAGCAGTGGACAGGGGACAGATACGCAGTATTTT. This gives the protein CASSSGQGTDTQYF. The full variable domain, its missing parts supplied by reference TRBV5-1 and TRBJ2-3, is KAGVTQTPRYLIKTRGQQVTLSCSPISGHRSVSWYQQTPGQGLQFLFEYFSETQRNKGNFPGRFSGRQFSNSRSEMNVSTLELGDSALYLCASSSGQGTDTQYFGPGTRLTVL.

The genes are TRBV5-1 and TRBJ2-1, with 9 positions matching TRBD2. Looked up from germline, CDR1 is SGHRS and CDR2 is YFSETQ. The V gene end was trimmed by 4 bases and the J gene end by 0 bases; junction bases not matched to a gene: 11. The CDR3 has 18 residues. CDR3: CASSPGLAPRSSYNEQFF. DNA for the CDR3: TGCGCCAGCAGCCCTGGACTAGCGCCTCGAAGCTCCTACAATGAGCAGTTCTTC.

This clonotype was seen more than once but under ten times. The chain uses TRBV6-2 or TRBV6-3 and TRBJ2-7; D gene unclear. Germline V lookup: CDR1 MNHEY, CDR2 SVGEGT. V shed 5 bases and J shed 6 bases, with 8 bases lying between them. This CDR3 is built from 11 residues. CDR3 DNA: TGTGCCAGCAGTATGATGCTCGAGCAGTACTTC. Its protein is CASSMMLEQYF.

The sample holds many counts of this clonotype. The rearrangement uses TRBV6-6 and TRBJ2-5; D possibly matches TRBD1 or TRBD2 (5 bases each). The germline CDR1 and CDR2 sequences are MNHNY and SVGAGI (reference sequence). The V gene lost 0 bases and the J gene lost 0 bases, with 8 bases spanning the gap. The CDR3 is made up of 15 amino acids. The CDR3 sequence: CASSYSRGDQETQYF. The CDR3 nucleotides read TGTGCCAGCAGTTACTCGAGAGGGGACCAAGAGACCCAGTACTTC.

This chain links TRBV6-2 or TRBV6-3 with TRBJ2-1; 9 nucleotides align to TRBD1. CDR3 length: 13 residues. Germline CDR1 MNHEY, CDR2 SVGEGT. V was pared by 6 bases and J by 13 bases, with 10 bases of the junction left unmatched. CDR3 loop: CASSPGQGQTQFF. The CDR3, as DNA: TGTGCCAGCAGCCCGGGACAGGGCCAGACCCAGTTCTTC.

The gene calls are TRBV4-1 and TRBJ1-1; D ambiguous. The V gene's germline CDR1 is MGHRA and CDR2 YSYEKL. The V end was cut by 3 bases, the J end by 4 bases, with 12 bases between. There are 14 residues in the CDR3. CDR3 DNA sequence: TGCGCCAGCAGCCATTTAGGGTATGGCACTGAAGCTTTCTTT. Protein: CASSHLGYGTEAFF.

The rearrangement links TRBV4-1 to TRBJ1-2; tentatively, D is TRBD1 (5 bases). Trimming took off 4 bases at V and 8 bases at J, with 23 bases between the two ends. CDR3 length: 16 residues. The germline gives CDR1 MGHRA, CDR2 YSYEKL. This CDR3 is CASSPTGEQAPGGYTF. The CDR3 coding sequence is TGCGCCAGCAGCCCCACGGGGGAACAGGCCCCGGGGGGCTACACCTTC.

V is TRBV4-3 and J is TRBJ2-1; D is perhaps TRBD2 (7 bases). The CDR3 covers 15 residues. CDR1 is LGHNA and CDR2 is YSLEER in the germline V gene. V was shortened by 0 bases and J by 9 bases, with 15 bases between the two germline ends. This chain's CDR3 is CASSQEPRGAGEQFF. Here the CDR3 DNA reads TGCGCCAGCAGCCAAGAGCCTCGGGGGGCGGGTGAGCAGTTCTTC.

As regards this clonotype: The junction departs from germline at one end; a sequencing error may be responsible. J is TRBJ2-1 and V is TRBV7-2; 8 bases agree with TRBD1. The CDR3 is 18 amino acids. The germline V gene has CDR1 SGHTA and CDR2 FQGNSA. The CDR3 DNA is TGTGCCAGCAGCTTAGTACCACGAACAGGGGGTAACACCGGGGAGCTGTTCTTC. It is translated as CASSLVPRTGGNTGELFF. The variable domain in full, with the rest retrieved from reference TRBV7-2 and TRBJ2-1, is GAGVSQSPSNKVTEKGKDVELRCDPISGHTALYWYRQSLGQGLEFLIYFQGNSAPDKSGLPSDRFSAERTGGSVSTLTIQRTQQEDSAVYLCASSLVPRTGGNTGELFFGPGTRLTVL.

In this sample, this clonotype turned up a few times. This chain uses TRBV7-2 with TRBJ2-3, with D unresolved. Germline CDR1 SGHTA, CDR2 FQGNSA. This CDR3 contains 13 residues. Trimming cost V 7 bases and J 4 bases, with 12 bases left between them. CDR3 residues: CASTLRTADTQYF. The CDR3 bases are TGTGCCAGCACCCTACGTACGGCAGATACGCAGTATTTT.

The gene calls are TRBV28 and TRBJ2-1, with 8 positions matching TRBD2. The DNA end lines up better with TRBJ2-7; the J call may be wrong. The CDR3 covers 16 residues. From germline, CDR1 is MDHEN and CDR2 SYDVKM. The CDR3 bases are TGTGCCAGCAGACGATTCGGGGGGGCCCCCTACAATGAGCAGTACTTC. Translation gives CASRRFGGAPYNEQYF.

This clonotype was recorded many times. The chain is built from TRBV6-6 and TRBJ2-2; tentatively, D is TRBD2 (5 bases). This CDR3 contains 14 residues. Germline-derived CDR1 and CDR2 are MNHNY and SVGAGI (reference sequence). V lost 7 bases to trimming and J lost 8 bases, with 17 bases between them. CDR3 in amino acids: CASKRTTTAGELFF. The CDR3 DNA reads as TGTGCCAGCAAGCGGACCACTACGGCGGGGGAGCTGTTTTTT.

V usage is TRBV12-1 and J usage is TRBJ1-1; TRBD1, the D gene given by the table, was not confirmed from the DNA. TRBV12-1 is a pseudogene segment. The CDR3 contains 14 residues. The CDR3 bases are TGTGCCAGCAGCATTACAGGGAGTGGAACTGAAGCTTTCTTT. It yields the protein CASSITGSGTEAFF.

This chain connects TRBV5-1 to TRBJ2-5; a possible D gene is TRBD1 (6 bases). This CDR3 is built from 16 residues. V was trimmed by 0 bases and J by 7 bases, leaving 19 bases between them. Germline CDR1 SGHRS, CDR2 YFSETQ. CDR3 in amino acids: CASSLGQVNSGGTQYF. The CDR3 region has the DNA TGCGCCAGCAGCTTGGGACAGGTCAACTCCGGAGGGACCCAGTACTTC.

The rearrangement links TRBV20-1 to TRBJ2-3, with D unclear. This CDR3 has 14 amino acids. CDR1 is DFQATT and CDR2 is SNEGSKA in the germline V gene (reference sequence). The germline V and J ends were trimmed by 4 bases and 3 bases, with 14 bases remaining between them. The CDR3 sequence is CSAKVDRGTDTQYF. CDR3 in DNA: TGCAGTGCTAAGGTTGATCGAGGAACAGATACGCAGTATTTT.

The CDR3 sequence: CASSLGDRPNSNQPQHF. Here the CDR3 DNA reads TGTGCCAGCAGCCTAGGGGACAGGCCGAATAGCAATCAGCCCCAGCATTTT. This chain uses TRBV7-2 with TRBJ1-5; 8 bases are shared with TRBD1. CDR3 length: 17 amino acids. Germline-derived CDR1 and CDR2 are SGHTA and FQGNSA. Trimming took 5 bases from V and 0 from J; bases not matched to a gene: 9.

This sequence joins TRBV20-1 and TRBJ2-5; TRBD2 aligns across 9 bases. The CDR3 loop spans 14 amino acids. CDR1 and CDR2 (germline): DFQATT, SNEGSKA (reference sequence). V shed 3 bases, J shed 5 bases, and the junction held 7 bases outside the gene matches. CDR3 in amino acids: CSASVLAGWETQYF. The CDR3 region has the DNA TGCAGTGCTAGCGTCCTAGCGGGATGGGAGACCCAGTACTTC.

The chain recombines TRBV5-1 with TRBJ1-6; perhaps TRBD1 as D (5 bases). V dropped 6 bases and J dropped 9 bases, with 16 bases sitting between them. The germline CDR1 and CDR2 sequences are SGHRS and YFSETQ. CDR3 length: 14 amino acids. CDR3 in amino acids: CASKLGGGSSPLHF. The DNA for the CDR3 is TGCGCCAGCAAGCTCGGCGGGGGGTCTTCACCCCTCCACTTT.